This T cell receptor beta chain comes out of a study of molecular identifiers for immune sequencing clone quantification. Looking at the study overall: Across replicate runs, RNA obtained from around 20,000 or 100,000 naive CD8 cells was divided into five, with four undergoing sequencing.

Notes on the study in general: Clonotypes topping 20 RNA copies carried over 97% of effector molecules but under 1% of naive ones.

In the case of this clonotype: Its target is not known. It may be a read error: a sequence one base away is much more abundant.

TCRdb re-derived calls from the PCR reads in MiXCR, one entry per CDR3 protein. The table has 35,000 to 45,000 distinct CDR3 sequences, about a fifth seen once. The sequence was collected from a human donor in good health. Some libraries in this study had Jurkat cell RNA spiked in. Sequencing input: naive CD8+ T cells from blood, with Jurkat cell RNA spiked in. The subset denotes: FACS-sorted CD8+CD4-CCR7+CD45RA+ naive T cells.

The CDR3 reads CASKSERETQYF. CDR3 in DNA: TGTGCCAGTAAGTCCGAAAGAGAGACCCAGTACTTC. The J gene is TRBJ2-5, the V gene TRBV19, with D uncertain. Germline V gene sequence: CDR1 LNHDA, CDR2 SQIVND (reference sequence). V lost 7 bases to trimming and J lost 4 bases, with 10 bases between them. CDR3 length: 12 residues. The full variable domain, completed using reference TRBV19 and TRBJ2-5, is DGGITQSPKYLFRKEGQNVTLSCEQNLNHDAMYWYRQDPGQGLRLIYYSQIVNDFQKGDIAEGYSVSREKKESFPLTVTSAQKNPTAFYLCASKSERETQYFGPGTRLLVL.